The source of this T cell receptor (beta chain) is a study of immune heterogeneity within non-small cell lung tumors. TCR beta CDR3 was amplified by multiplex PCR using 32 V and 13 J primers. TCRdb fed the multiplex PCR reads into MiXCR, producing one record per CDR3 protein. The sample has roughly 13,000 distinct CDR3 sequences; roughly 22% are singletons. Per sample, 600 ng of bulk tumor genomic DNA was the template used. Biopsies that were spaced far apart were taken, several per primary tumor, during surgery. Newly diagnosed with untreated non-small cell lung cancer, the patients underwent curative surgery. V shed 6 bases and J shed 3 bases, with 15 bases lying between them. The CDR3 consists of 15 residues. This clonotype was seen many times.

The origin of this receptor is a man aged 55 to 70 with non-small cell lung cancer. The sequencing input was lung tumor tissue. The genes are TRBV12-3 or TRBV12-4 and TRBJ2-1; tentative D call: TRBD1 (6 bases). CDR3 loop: CASRKDSPFYNEQFF. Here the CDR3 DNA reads TGTGCCAGCAGGAAGGACAGCCCATTCTACAATGAGCAGTTCTTC.